This T cell receptor (beta chain) was sequenced for a study of T-cell reconstitution after alpha-beta-depleted transplantation in children. General observations from the study: At around two months after transplant, the alpha-beta T cells were reportedly derived from several hundred expanded clones that came from non-depleted graft cells. Elevated TCRbeta diversity at day 60 was traced, in some patients, to surviving recipient T cells and thymic progenitors. Newly produced T cells mostly accounted for T-cell counts and diversity one year post-transplant.

For this clonotype: Its antigen is as yet unknown.

TCRbeta library preparation incorporated unique molecular identifiers. A single record per CDR3 protein comes from TCRdb applying MiXCR to the PCR reads. The top ten clones hold 20% to 30% of a sample with under 150,000 distinct CDR3 sequences, about 9.6% of them seen once. The CDR3 runs 9 residues. Germline values: CDR1 SQVTM, CDR2 ANQGSEA. With V trimmed by 4 bases and J by 12 bases, 0 bases remained unmatched. The chain recombines TRBV29-1 with TRBJ2-1, with 7 bases lining up with TRBD2. The sequences come from PBMCs, mostly from graft donor cells, collected 180 days after TCRalphabeta/CD19-depleted stem cell transplant. The clonotype originates from a girl in the first two years of life who had a stem cell transplant for combined immunodeficiency, so the T cells may come from the graft donor. Here the CDR3 DNA reads TGCAGCGTTGGCGGGGGGCAGTTCTTC. Translation gives CSVGGGQFF.